This T cell receptor beta chain was captured by sequencing in a study of regulatory T cells in long-lasting Graves disease. Indicated time point: persistent/refractory GD, antithyroid drugs over 5 years with positive TRAb. The authors made the TCR library using RNA they extracted from PBMCs. Building the TCR beta libraries relied on iRepertoire HTBI primers, and CDR3 regions underwent Arm-PCR. A single record per CDR3 protein comes from TCRdb applying MiXCR to the multiplex PCR reads. Here the sample spans approximately 470,000 distinct CDR3 sequences, less than 25% being singletons. This clonotype came up once. After removal of 2 bases from V and 6 bases from J, the junction contained 7 bases not matched to a gene. CDR1 and CDR2 from the germline V gene are KGHSH and LQKENI. The CDR3 extends over 16 amino acids.

This rearrangement joins TRBV18 to TRBJ1-1; 12 bases agree with TRBD1. The receptor was derived from a female donor with Graves disease. This specimen consisted of peripheral blood mononuclear cells (PBMCs), obtained when the disease was refractory, from a patient treated with antithyroid drugs. This chain's CDR3 is CASSPKAGTGGPEAFF. The CDR3 DNA reads TGTGCCAGCTCACCAAAAGCCGGGACAGGGGGCCCTGAAGCTTTCTTT.